The clone carrying this T cell receptor beta chain was observed a handful of times. PCR employed 60 Vbeta and 13 Jbeta primers. The protocol was immunoSEQ multiplex PCR, while the TCRdb copy is restricted to in-frame clones and leaves out a portion. The data show 110,000 or so clones, with around 76% seen just once and 16% held by the top ten. The sample is drawn from a study of cytomegalovirus exposure and HLA in healthy donors. This receptor was obtained from a man between 45 and 60 years old in good health and CMV-seropositive. Sample: PBMCs.

CDR3 DNA: TGTGCCAGCAGCTTTTCCCGGGACACCTCGTCGGATACGCAGTATTTT. As protein: CASSFSRDTSSDTQYF. This sequence joins TRBV9 and TRBJ2-3; D is perhaps TRBD1 (6 bases). The CDR3 totals 16 residues. Trimming cost V 4 bases and J 6 bases, with 21 bases left between them. Germline V lookup: CDR1 SGDLS, CDR2 YYNGEE. The full variable domain, in which reference TRBV9 and TRBJ2-3 provide the parts outside the CDR3, is DSGVTQTPKHLITATGQRVTLRCSPRSGDLSVYWYQQSLDQGLQFLIQYYNGEERAKGNILERFSAQQFPDLHSELNLSSLELGDSALYFCASSFSRDTSSDTQYFGPGTRLTVL.